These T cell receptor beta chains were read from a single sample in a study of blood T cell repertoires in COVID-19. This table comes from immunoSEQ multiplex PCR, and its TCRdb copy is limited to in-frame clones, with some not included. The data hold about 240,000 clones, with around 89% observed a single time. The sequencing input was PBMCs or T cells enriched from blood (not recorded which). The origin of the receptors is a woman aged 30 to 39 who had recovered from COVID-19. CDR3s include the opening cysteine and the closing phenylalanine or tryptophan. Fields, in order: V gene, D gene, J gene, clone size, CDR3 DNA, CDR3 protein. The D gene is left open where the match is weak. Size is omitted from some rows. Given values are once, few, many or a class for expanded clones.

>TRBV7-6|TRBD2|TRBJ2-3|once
TGTGCCAGCAGTCTTAGCGGGAGTGGGGCGGATACGCAGTATTTT
CASSLSGSGADTQYF
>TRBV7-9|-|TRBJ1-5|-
TGTGCCAGCAGCTTAGGGGCTGAACAGCCCCAGCATTTT
CASSLGAEQPQHF
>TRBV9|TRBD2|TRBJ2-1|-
TGTGCCAGCAGCGCGAGCGGGAGCGGGAATGAGCAGTTCTTC
CASSASGSGNEQFF
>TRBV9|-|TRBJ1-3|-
TGTGCCAGCAGCGTCCGACAGGCTGGAAACACCATATATTTT
CASSVRQAGNTIYF
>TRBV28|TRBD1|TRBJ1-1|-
TGTGCCAGCAGTAAACAGGGGTCCACTGAAGCTTTCTTT
CASSKQGSTEAFF
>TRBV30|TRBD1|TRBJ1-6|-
TGTGCCTGGAGTGCGGGACAGCCGAATTCACCCCTCCACTTT
CAWSAGQPNSPLHF
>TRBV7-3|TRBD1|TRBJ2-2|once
TGTGCCAGCAGCGTCGGGACAGGACAAACCGGGGAGCTGTTTTTT
CASSVGTGQTGELFF
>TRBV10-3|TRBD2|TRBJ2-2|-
TGTGCCATCAGGAATATCTTGAGCGGGAGTATATATGGGGACGGGGAGCTGTTTTTT
CAIRNILSGSIYGDGELFF
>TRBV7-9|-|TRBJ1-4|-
TGTGCCAGCAGCTTATCCCTATGGGAGATCGGAACTAATGAAAAACTGTTTTTT
CASSLSLWEIGTNEKLFF
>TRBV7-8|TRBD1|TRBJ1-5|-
TGTGCCAGCAGCCCCTCGACAGGGAGCAATCAGCCCCAGCATTTT
CASSPSTGSNQPQHF
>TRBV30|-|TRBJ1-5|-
TGTGCCTGGAGTGTAGGGGGTAGCAATCAGCCCCAGCATTTT
CAWSVGGSNQPQHF
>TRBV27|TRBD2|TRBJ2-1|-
TGTGCCAGCCGAACGGCGAGCGGGAGGTTACTCAATGAGCAGTTCTTC
CASRTASGRLLNEQFF
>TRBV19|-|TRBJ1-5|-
TGTGCCAGTAGCCCCTCGGACAGACAGCCCCAGCATTTT
CASSPSDRQPQHF
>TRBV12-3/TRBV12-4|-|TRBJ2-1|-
TGTGCCAGCAGTTCGGCGGCCTCACAATTCTTC
CASSSAASQFF
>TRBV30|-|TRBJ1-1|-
TGTGCCTGGAGTAGGGGTTTGAACACTGAAGCTTTCTTT
CAWSRGLNTEAFF
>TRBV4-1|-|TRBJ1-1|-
TGCGCCAGCAGCCAAGGGACAAATCCCATGAACACTGAAGCTTTCTTT
CASSQGTNPMNTEAFF
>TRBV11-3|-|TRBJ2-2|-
TGTGCCAGCAGCTTAGCCTCCGGGGAGCTGTTTTTT
CASSLASGELFF
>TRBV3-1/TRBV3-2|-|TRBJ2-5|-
TGTGCCAGCAGCCAAGAGAGGTGGGCCGGGGGGCAGAGGGAAGAGACCCAGTACTTC
CASSQERWAGGQREETQYF
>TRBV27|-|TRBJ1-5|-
TGTGCCAGCAGTCCCAGCCCCCTCGGGGGGGGCAATCAGCCCCAGCATTTT
CASSPSPLGGGNQPQHF
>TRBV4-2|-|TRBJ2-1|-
TGTGCCAGCAGCCACCTGAGCGGGTTATCCGCGCATGAGCAGTTCTTC
CASSHLSGLSAHEQFF
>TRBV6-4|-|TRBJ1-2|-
TGTGCCAGCAGTGACTCCCCAGGGGCGACCTATGGCTACACCTTC
CASSDSPGATYGYTF
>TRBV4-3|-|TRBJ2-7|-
TGCGCCAGCAGCCAAGAAGTGAAGCCGGGAGTGGGGGAGCAGTACTTC
CASSQEVKPGVGEQYF
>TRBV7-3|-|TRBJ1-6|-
TGTGCCAGCAGCTTAACAGCACCGAGCTCCTATAATTCACCCCTCCACTTT
CASSLTAPSSYNSPLHF
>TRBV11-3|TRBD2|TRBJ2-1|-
TGTGCCAGCAGCTTAGGGGGACTAGTGGGCAATGAGCAGTTCTTC
CASSLGGLVGNEQFF
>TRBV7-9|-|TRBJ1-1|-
TGTGCCAGCAGCTCTAAAATCAGGGTGAACACTGAAGCTTTCTTT
CASSSKIRVNTEAFF
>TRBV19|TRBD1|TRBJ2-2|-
TGTGCCAGTACCCGGGACAGGGGAAAACTGAACACCGGGGAGCTGTTTTTT
CASTRDRGKLNTGELFF
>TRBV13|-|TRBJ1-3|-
TGTGCCAGCAGCTTTGGGGGCTTCTCGGGAAACACCATATATTTT
CASSFGGFSGNTIYF
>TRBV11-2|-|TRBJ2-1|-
TGTGCCAGCTCAGACTCCTACAATGAGCAGTTCTTC
CASSDSYNEQFF
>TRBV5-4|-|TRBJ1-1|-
TGTGCCAGCAGCCGGGGGTCCAGGAATTCAAACACTGAAGCTTTCTTT
CASSRGSRNSNTEAFF
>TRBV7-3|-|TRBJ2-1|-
TGTGCCAGCAGCTTAACCCCACTAGCTATTTACAATGAGCAGTTCTTC
CASSLTPLAIYNEQFF
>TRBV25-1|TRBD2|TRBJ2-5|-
TGTGCCAGCAGTGCTAGCGGGAGTAAAGAGACCCAGTACTTC
CASSASGSKETQYF